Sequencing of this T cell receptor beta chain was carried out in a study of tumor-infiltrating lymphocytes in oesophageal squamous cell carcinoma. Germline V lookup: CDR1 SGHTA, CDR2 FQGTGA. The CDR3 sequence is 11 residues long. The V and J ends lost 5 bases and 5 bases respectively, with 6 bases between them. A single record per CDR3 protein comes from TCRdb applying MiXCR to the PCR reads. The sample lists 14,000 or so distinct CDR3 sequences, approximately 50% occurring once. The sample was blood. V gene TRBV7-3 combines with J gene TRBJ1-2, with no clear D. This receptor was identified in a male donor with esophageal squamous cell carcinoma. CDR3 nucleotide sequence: TGTGCCAGCAGCACCCATTATGGCTACACCTTC. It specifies CASSTHYGYTF.